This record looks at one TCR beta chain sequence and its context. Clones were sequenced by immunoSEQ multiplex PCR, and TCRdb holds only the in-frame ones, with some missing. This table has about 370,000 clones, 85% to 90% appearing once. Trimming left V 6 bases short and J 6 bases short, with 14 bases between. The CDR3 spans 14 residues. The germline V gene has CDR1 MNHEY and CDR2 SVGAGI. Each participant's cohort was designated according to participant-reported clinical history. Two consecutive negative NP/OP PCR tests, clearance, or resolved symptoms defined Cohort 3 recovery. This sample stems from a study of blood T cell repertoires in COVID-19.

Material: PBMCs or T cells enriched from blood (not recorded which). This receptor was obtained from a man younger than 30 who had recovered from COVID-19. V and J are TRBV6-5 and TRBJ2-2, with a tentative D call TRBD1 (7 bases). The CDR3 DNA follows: TGTGCCAGCAGGTCCGCAGGGGGGCCCGGGGAGCTGTTTTTT. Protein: CASRSAGGPGELFF.